Listed below are T cell receptor beta chains from one sample, sequenced in a study of blood T cell repertoires in COVID-19. TCRdb's copy holds only in-frame clones and misses some; the assay was immunoSEQ multiplex PCR. The top ten clones hold over 15% of a sample with some 45,000 clones, about 91% of them seen once. Specimen: peripheral blood. Source of these receptors: a man in his sixties with active COVID-19. Both conserved end residues are part of each CDR3. Fields, in order: clone size, J gene, D gene, V gene, CDR3 DNA, CDR3 protein. A D gene is named only where the DNA matches it firmly. Not all rows give a size; the values are once, few, many and, for expanded clones, a class.

>once|TRBJ2-7|TRBD1|TRBV7-8
TGTGCCAGCAGCGTTCACAGGGGCCCGAGGCCCTACGAGCAGTACTTC
CASSVHRGPRPYEQYF
>NA|TRBJ2-7|TRBD1|TRBV7-3
TGTGCCAGCAGTCCCGGGACAGGGGGCGACGAGCAGTACTTC
CASSPGTGGDEQYF
>NA|TRBJ1-1|TRBD1|TRBV5-1
TGCGCCAGCAGCCGGAACGGACAGGGCTCTGAAGCTTTCTTT
CASSRNGQGSEAFF
>once|TRBJ1-2|NA|TRBV9
TGTGCCAGCAGCGTAGATGCAGGGGTTTATGGCTACACCTTC
CASSVDAGVYGYTF
>NA|TRBJ1-2|NA|TRBV7-9
TGTGCCAGCAGCTTAGCTGGGGGAGGAGGCTATGGCTACACCTTC
CASSLAGGGGYGYTF
>NA|TRBJ2-1|TRBD2|TRBV19
TGTGCCAGTAGTCTAAGACTAGCGGGAGCTGGATATGAGCAGTTCTTC
CASSLRLAGAGYEQFF
>NA|TRBJ2-7|NA|TRBV4-1
TGCGCCAGCAGCCAGGACAGTACCTACGAGCAGTACTTC
CASSQDSTYEQYF
>NA|TRBJ1-2|TRBD1|TRBV6-5
TGTGCCAGCACAGGGGACAGAATTGGCTACACCTTC
CASTGDRIGYTF
>NA|TRBJ1-1|TRBD1|TRBV6-5
TGTGCCAGCAGGGACGAGACAGGGGACACTGAAGCTTTCTTT
CASRDETGDTEAFF
>NA|TRBJ2-1|TRBD2|TRBV11-2
TGTGCCAGCAGTCCTAGCGGGGGGGCCTACAATGAGCAGTTCTTC
CASSPSGGAYNEQFF
>NA|TRBJ1-2|TRBD1|TRBV18
TGTGCCAGCTCACCTAAACCGGGACAGAACTATGGCTACACCTTC
CASSPKPGQNYGYTF
>NA|TRBJ2-2|TRBD1|TRBV7-6
TGTGCCAGCAGCCGGGACAGGGGGCGCACCGGGGAGCTGTTTTTT
CASSRDRGRTGELFF
>NA|TRBJ1-2|NA|TRBV28
TGTGCCAGCAGCCCGGGGGGGGAAAATAACTATGGCTACACCTTC
CASSPGGENNYGYTF
>NA|TRBJ2-7|TRBD1|TRBV7-9
TGTGCCAGCAGCTTGGGGACAGGGGGCCAAACCTACGAGCAGTACTTC
CASSLGTGGQTYEQYF
>NA|TRBJ2-5|TRBD1|TRBV4-3
TGCGCCAGCAGCCAGGGAGTTGACAGGGAAGAGACCCAGTACTTC
CASSQGVDREETQYF
>NA|TRBJ2-7|NA|TRBV28
TGTGCCAGCAGTCCCCCCGGGACAACCTCCTACGAGCAGTACTTC
CASSPPGTTSYEQYF
>NA|TRBJ2-3|TRBD2|TRBV6-2/TRBV6-3
TGTGCCAGCAGCCCCCCCCCATCCGGGACTAGCCCCCTCACAGATACGCAGTATTTT
CASSPPPSGTSPLTDTQYF
>NA|TRBJ2-7|NA|TRBV7-8
TGTGCCAGCAGCCGTACAGGGCAGAGCTCCTACGAGCAGTACTTC
CASSRTGQSSYEQYF
>once|TRBJ2-3|NA|TRBV6-2/TRBV6-3
TGTGCCAGCAGTTACGTGTTTCGGTCAGATACGCAGTATTTT
CASSYVFRSDTQYF
>NA|TRBJ2-3|TRBD2|TRBV10-3
TGTGCCATCAGCGTACTAGCGAGCACAGATACGCAGTATTTT
CAISVLASTDTQYF
>NA|TRBJ2-7|TRBD2|TRBV4-2
TGTGCCAGCAGCCCCTACCCCCCCGGGACTAGCGGTTCCTACGAGCAGTACTTC
CASSPYPPGTSGSYEQYF
>once|TRBJ2-6|TRBD1|TRBV10-3
TGTGCCATCAGTCGGTGGACAGGGTCTGGGGCCAACGTCCTGACTTTC
CAISRWTGSGANVLTF
>NA|TRBJ1-5|NA|TRBV12-3/TRBV12-4
TGTGCCAGCAGTTCAGGTCTAAATCAGCCCCAGCATTTT
CASSSGLNQPQHF
>NA|TRBJ2-7|TRBD2|TRBV7-8
TGTGCCAGCAGCTTGGCGGGAGCGGGGTACGAGCAGTACTTC
CASSLAGAGYEQYF
>once|TRBJ1-2|TRBD1|TRBV30
TGTGCCGCGACCCCGGGACAGGGGGCAGGGGGCTACACCTTC
CAATPGQGAGGYTF
>NA|TRBJ2-1|TRBD1|TRBV5-1
TGCGCCAGCAGCTTGGAAGGACAGGGGATGCATGAGCAGTTCTTC
CASSLEGQGMHEQFF
>NA|TRBJ1-2|TRBD1|TRBV19
TGTGCCAGTAGTGCCGACAGGGAGGCCGTTGGCTACACCTTC
CASSADREAVGYTF
>few|TRBJ2-7|NA|TRBV5-5
TGTGCCAGCAGCTTCTATGCAGGAAGCTCCTACGAGCAGTACTTC
CASSFYAGSSYEQYF
>NA|TRBJ2-2|NA|TRBV2
TGTGCCAGTCAGATCACCGGGGAGCTGTTTTTT
CASQITGELFF
>NA|TRBJ2-7|NA|TRBV11-3
TGTGCCAGCAGCTTAGTGGGTAGCGGTTACGAGCAGTACTTC
CASSLVGSGYEQYF
>NA|TRBJ1-1|NA|TRBV6-2/TRBV6-3
TGTGCCAGCAGTTCCCTGGGCCAGAACACTGAAGCTTTCTTT
CASSSLGQNTEAFF
>NA|TRBJ1-5|NA|TRBV28
TGTGCCAGCAGTTTAGGCAGTAGCAATCAGCCCCAGCATTTT
CASSLGSSNQPQHF
>NA|TRBJ1-1|NA|TRBV18
TGTGCCAGCTCACCCGGCAGGCAGAACACTGAAGCTTTCTTT
CASSPGRQNTEAFF
>NA|TRBJ1-6|NA|TRBV12-3/TRBV12-4
TGTGCCAGCAGTGATACAGGGAAGACACCCCTCCACTTT
CASSDTGKTPLHF
>NA|TRBJ1-5|NA|TRBV28
TGTGCCAGCAGTTTATATAGGCAGGGCAATCAGCCCCAGCATTTT
CASSLYRQGNQPQHF
>NA|TRBJ1-6|NA|TRBV5-5
TGTGCCAGCAGCTTGTTGCAGGGCAATAATTCACCCCTCCACTTT
CASSLLQGNNSPLHF
>NA|TRBJ2-2|TRBD2|TRBV28
TGTGCCAGCAGCAAAACCAGGACTAGCGGGACGGTCGGGGAGCTGTTTTTT
CASSKTRTSGTVGELFF
>NA|TRBJ2-2|NA|TRBV6-4
TGTGCCAGCAGTGACTCAAGGGGGAAGCTGTTTTTT
CASSDSRGKLFF
>NA|TRBJ1-1|NA|TRBV19
TGTGCCAGTAGTACCCCACAGGAATACACTGAAGCTTTCTTT
CASSTPQEYTEAFF
>many|TRBJ1-1|TRBD1|TRBV6-1
TGTGCCAGCAGTGAACTCCGTGACAGGGTTGTTTTCATGAACACTGAAGCTTTCTTT
CASSELRDRVVFMNTEAFF
>NA|TRBJ1-3|TRBD1|TRBV2
TGTGCCAGCAGTCAACCGACAGGGGGCCAAAACACCATATATTTT
CASSQPTGGQNTIYF
>NA|TRBJ2-1|NA|TRBV6-6
TGTGCCAGCAGTTACGAGGGAATAGGGGAGCAGTTCTTC
CASSYEGIGEQFF
>NA|TRBJ2-7|NA|TRBV6-5
TGTGCCAGCATTAGCCCGGTGATGTACGAGCAGTACTTC
CASISPVMYEQYF
>NA|TRBJ1-3|NA|TRBV9
TGTGCCAGCAGCGTAGATTATGGAAACACCATATATTTT
CASSVDYGNTIYF
>NA|TRBJ1-6|NA|TRBV28
TGTGCCAGCAGCACGGTCCCCCAAAATTCACCCCTCCACTTT
CASSTVPQNSPLHF
>NA|TRBJ2-3|NA|TRBV10-1
TGCGCCAGCAGTGAGAGCGGAACAGATACGCAGTATTTT
CASSESGTDTQYF
>NA|TRBJ1-1|NA|TRBV12-3/TRBV12-4
TGTGCCAGCAGTACACAGGTGAACACTGAAGCTTTCTTT
CASSTQVNTEAFF
>NA|TRBJ2-7|TRBD2|TRBV5-3
TGTGCCAGAACCAAAACGGGGACTAGCTACGAGCAGTACTTC
CARTKTGTSYEQYF
>NA|TRBJ2-1|TRBD2|TRBV6-2/TRBV6-3
TGTGCCAGCAGTACCGGGACTAGCGGGGGAGACTTGAATGAGCAGTTCTTC
CASSTGTSGGDLNEQFF